This TCR beta chain was sequenced during a study of blood T cell repertoires in COVID-19. Study-wide background: Acute and convalescent COVID-19 specimens originated in the United States, Italy and Spain. T cells, B-cell-depleted T cells, or PBMCs supplied cDNA or gDNA.

This clone was picked up one time. The table came from immunoSEQ multiplex PCR; TCRdb's copy has only in-frame clones and leaves some out. The table lists around 400,000 clones, around 87% of them singletons, with about 10% in the top ten. The source material was peripheral blood. The clonotype originates from a woman aged 25 to 39 with COVID-19, enrolled during active disease.

The CDR3 region has the DNA TGCGCCAGCAGCCAAAGGCCTAACCGGGACACTGAAGCTTTCTTT. It encodes CASSQRPNRDTEAFF. The chain combines TRBV4-1 with TRBJ1-1; D unresolved. The V end was cut by 2 bases, the J end by 3 bases, with 13 bases between. Germline CDR1 MGHRA, CDR2 YSYEKL. The CDR3 is 15 amino acids.